These 30 T cell receptor beta chains share one sample of origin, sequenced in a study of response to subunit inactivated influenza vaccine. TCRdb itself ran the RT-PCR reads through MiXCR, one entry per CDR3 protein. Among approximately 170,000 distinct CDR3 sequences listed, 10% to 15% were seen once. These data were also reused for a study on T cells expressing NK-cell markers. That paper states: 5'RACE template switching with UMIs generated TCR beta cDNA.

The sample in question was CD8+ T cells sorted from PBMCs, obtained roughly 12 days after vaccination. Receptor source: a man aged 45 to 65 who received an inactivated influenza vaccine.

V usage is TRBV4-2 and J usage is TRBJ2-2; D is unresolved. The V end lost 0 bases, the J end lost 3 bases, and 17 bases lay between the germline ends. The CDR3 spans 18 residues. CDR1 LGHNA and CDR2 YNFKEQ come from the germline V gene. DNA of the CDR3: TGTGCCAGCAGCCAAGATGGTTACTCTTTGCCGTACACCGGGGAGCTGTTTTTT. Amino acids: CASSQDGYSLPYTGELFF.

The sample holds a few counts of this clonotype. The J gene is TRBJ2-2, the V gene TRBV20-1, with D hard to call. This CDR3 comprises 13 residues. V shed 3 bases and J shed 0 bases, with 5 bases lying between them. CDR1 and CDR2 (germline): DFQATT, SNEGSKA (reference sequence). The CDR3 loop reads CSASLANTGELFF. As DNA, the CDR3 is TGCAGTGCTAGTCTCGCGAACACCGGGGAGCTGTTTTTT.

This clonotype was detected ten times or more. The CDR3 DNA reads as TGTGCCAGCAGCTTACCTAGTCAAGAGACCCAGTACTTC. It is translated as CASSLPSQETQYF. The chain uses TRBV7-9 and TRBJ2-5; D remains unclear. With 2 bases removed from V and 2 bases from J, the gap between germline ends came to 6 bases. Germline CDR1 and CDR2: SEHNR and FQNEAQ (reference sequence). There are 13 residues in the CDR3.

V gene TRBV9 combines with J gene TRBJ2-1; a possible D gene is TRBD2 (6 bases). V shed 0 bases and J shed 8 bases, with 9 bases lying between them. This CDR3 contains 13 residues. Germline V lookup: CDR1 SGDLS, CDR2 YYNGEE. CDR3 sequence (DNA): TGTGCCAGCAGCGTAGGGGGACTCCATGAGCAGTTCTTC. Translating gives CASSVGGLHEQFF.

The chain combines TRBV29-1 with TRBJ1-5; a possible D gene is TRBD1 (5 bases). Between the trimmed V and J ends, which lost 6 bases and 2 bases, there was a span of 8 bases. The CDR3 is 12 amino acids. The germline V gene has CDR1 SQVTM and CDR2 ANQGSEA. The CDR3 DNA sequence: TGCAGCGTCAGGGACGGCAATCAGCCCCAGCATTTT. It yields the protein CSVRDGNQPQHF.

A few counts support this clonotype. The rearrangement links TRBV9 to TRBJ2-7, with 7 bases lining up with TRBD1. The length of the CDR3 is 15 residues. The germline V gene has CDR1 SGDLS and CDR2 YYNGEE. V trimming: 3 bases; J trimming: 1 base; junction bases outside the gene matches: 7. In DNA, the CDR3 is TGTGCCAGCAGCGAGGGGGCGGGCCCTTCCTACGAGCAGTACTTC. This translates into CASSEGAGPSYEQYF. Looking up the rest from reference TRBV9 and TRBJ2-7 gives the full variable domain: DSGVTQTPKHLITATGQRVTLRCSPRSGDLSVYWYQQSLDQGLQFLIQYYNGEERAKGNILERFSAQQFPDLHSELNLSSLELGDSALYFCASSEGAGPSYEQYFGPGTRLTVT.

Only a few counts were recorded for this clonotype. The chain recombines TRBV25-1 with TRBJ2-7, with 9 bases fitting TRBD1. The CDR3 consists of 13 residues. Trimming took 2 bases from V and 5 from J; bases not matched to a gene: 1. From germline, CDR1 is MGHDK and CDR2 SYGVNS. Here the CDR3 DNA reads TGTGCCAGCAGTGAAGGGACAGGGAACGAGCAGTACTTC. Its translation is CASSEGTGNEQYF.

The V and J genes are TRBV4-3 and TRBJ1-2; D is possibly TRBD1 (5 bases). The CDR3 is 18 amino acids. The germline V and J ends were trimmed by 0 bases and 7 bases, with 24 bases remaining between them. Germline V gives CDR1 LGHNA, CDR2 YSLEER. CDR3 loop: CASSQDSDTLPGLSGYTF. CDR3 sequence (DNA): TGCGCCAGCAGCCAAGATTCGGACACGCTCCCAGGGCTTTCTGGCTACACCTTC.

The gene calls are TRBV9 and TRBJ2-1; 7 bases match TRBD2. The CDR3 is made up of 15 amino acids. Trimming cost V 0 bases and J 4 bases; bases outside gene matches: 4. Germline lookup yields CDR1 SGDLS and CDR2 YYNGEE. The CDR3, as DNA: TGTGCCAGCAGCGTAGAGGCTAGCGGTTACAATGAGCAGTTCTTC. Translated, it gives CASSVEASGYNEQFF.

There are a few counts of this clonotype. The V gene is TRBV12-3 or TRBV12-4, the J gene TRBJ2-1, with no clear D. V was shortened by 4 bases and J by 14 bases, with 12 bases between the two germline ends. This CDR3 has 11 amino acids. Here the CDR3 reads CASSSRGDEFF. The CDR3 coding sequence is TGTGCCAGCAGTTCCCGCGGCGATGAGTTCTTC.

To note about this clonotype: One end of the junction fails to match germline, which may point to a read error. The chain combines TRBV3-1 with TRBJ2-3, with TRBD2 matching 8 bases. The CDR3 covers 16 residues. CDR1 is LGHDT and CDR2 is YNNKEL in the germline V gene (reference sequence). In DNA, the CDR3 is TGTGCTAGCAGCCAAGGAAATAGCGGGGGCACAGATACGCAGTATTTT. Protein sequence: CASSQGNSGGTDTQYF.

Many counts were recorded for this clonotype. V usage is TRBV10-3 and J usage is TRBJ2-1, with D possibly TRBD2 on 6 matching bases. With 6 bases removed from V and 5 bases from J, the gap between germline ends came to 17 bases. The V gene's germline CDR1 is ENHRY and CDR2 SYGVKD. This CDR3 is built from 15 residues. The CDR3 is CAISPLWRGDNEQFF. For the CDR3, the DNA is TGTGCCATCAGCCCCCTCTGGCGGGGTGACAATGAGCAGTTCTTC.

The chain combines TRBV4-1 with TRBJ1-2, with no clear D. The CDR3 sequence is 15 residues long. Trimming shortened V by 4 bases and J by 3 bases, and 15 bases separated the two germline ends. Germline-derived CDR1 and CDR2 are MGHRA and YSYEKL. The CDR3 protein is CASSPAMRIDYGYTF. The CDR3 nucleotides read TGCGCCAGCAGCCCAGCGATGCGTATTGACTATGGCTACACCTTC.

The chain couples TRBV20-1 to TRBJ2-7; D unclear. V lost 3 bases and J 0 bases, leaving 18 bases between the germline ends. The CDR3 contains 16 residues. The germline CDR1 and CDR2 sequences are DFQATT and SNEGSKA (reference sequence). CDR3 protein: CSASPRHRALSYEQYF. The CDR3 DNA reads as TGCAGTGCTAGCCCCCGTCATAGGGCCCTCTCCTACGAGCAGTACTTC.

This clonotype has a single count. This chain connects TRBV6-2 or TRBV6-3 to TRBJ2-7, with 7 bases aligning to TRBD1. This CDR3 is built from 12 residues. V gave up 4 bases and J gave up 5 bases; unmatched junction bases: 2. CDR1 and CDR2 (germline): MNHEY, SVGEGT. CDR3 residues: CASSWDSDEQYF. CDR3 sequence (DNA): TGTGCCAGCAGTTGGGACAGCGACGAGCAGTACTTC.

In its sample, this clonotype was seen many times. The J gene is TRBJ1-4, the V gene TRBV12-3 or TRBV12-4; 7 bases map to TRBD1. The CDR3 is 16 residues long. V gave up 4 bases and J gave up 0 bases; unmatched junction bases: 5. The CDR3: CASSWGTVATNEKLFF. In DNA, the CDR3 is TGTGCCAGCAGTTGGGGGACAGTTGCAACTAATGAAAAACTGTTTTTT.

The CDR3 DNA reads TGTGCCAGCAGCCAAGTGGAGCGGACTAGCGGGGGAAGCACAGATACGCAGTATTTT. Protein product: CASSQVERTSGGSTDTQYF. This sequence joins TRBV3-1 and TRBJ2-3, with 13 bases aligning to TRBD2. Trimming removed 1 base from V and 0 bases from J; junction bases left unmatched: 7. Germline values: CDR1 LGHDT, CDR2 YNNKEL (reference sequence). The length of the CDR3 is 19 residues.

This clonotype was seen only a few times. The V gene is TRBV11-2, the J gene TRBJ2-1, with D perhaps matching TRBD1 or TRBD2 (5 bases each). V was shortened by 4 bases and J by 2 bases, with 15 bases between the two germline ends. The length of the CDR3 is 16 residues. The V gene's germline CDR1 is SGHAT and CDR2 FQNNGV. The CDR3 DNA is TGTGCCAGCAGCTCCCCCCGAGGGGTAGCCTACAATGAGCAGTTCTTC. Its translation: CASSSPRGVAYNEQFF.

In its sample, this clonotype was seen many times. This chain connects TRBV28 to TRBJ1-5, with D perhaps TRBD1 (5 bases). CDR3 length: 13 amino acids. CDR1 is MDHEN and CDR2 is SYDVKM in the germline V gene. V was trimmed by 7 bases and J by 4 bases, leaving 11 bases between them. The CDR3 sequence is CASMGRMNQPQHF. Written as DNA, the CDR3 is TGTGCCAGCATGGGACGGATGAATCAGCCCCAGCATTTT.

There are many counts of this clonotype. The V and J genes are TRBV2 and TRBJ2-3, with TRBD1 as a possible D gene (6 bases). In germline, CDR1 is SNHLY, CDR2 FYNNEI. The CDR3 covers 14 residues. V lost 7 bases and J lost 6, with 17 bases in between. CDR3 residues: CASILSSQGDTQYF. The DNA of the CDR3 is TGTGCCAGCATCTTGTCCTCCCAGGGGGATACGCAGTATTTT.

This clonotype was detected only a few times. V is TRBV27 and J is TRBJ2-1, with a weak D call TRBD2 (5 bases). V lost 6 bases to trimming and J lost 5 bases, with 17 bases between them. This CDR3 comprises 15 residues. Per germline, CDR1 MNHEY and CDR2 SMNVEV (reference sequence). The CDR3 reads CASSSRESLHNEQFF. Here the CDR3 DNA reads TGTGCCAGCAGCTCTAGGGAGTCCCTACACAATGAGCAGTTCTTC.

This chain joins TRBV13 and TRBJ1-1; 7 nucleotides line up with TRBD1. This CDR3 spans 15 amino acids. Germline V CDR1 and CDR2: PRHDT, FYEKMQ (reference sequence). The V and J ends lost 2 bases and 0 bases, in that order; junction bases with no gene match: 3. The CDR3 spells CASSLTQGVNTEAFF. The CDR3 bases are TGTGCCAGCAGCTTAACGCAGGGGGTGAACACTGAAGCTTTCTTT.

This clonotype is a singleton in its sample. CDR3 loop: CARSMYRGRNTGELFF. The CDR3 coding sequence is TGTGCCAGAAGCATGTACAGGGGCCGAAACACCGGGGAGCTGTTTTTT. The V and J genes are TRBV5-3 and TRBJ2-2, with 7 bases identical to TRBD1. TRBV5-3 is filed as an ORF, its function uncertain. Trimming at V came to 4 bases and at J to 2 bases, leaving 8 bases not matched to a gene. The CDR3 is made up of 16 amino acids.

At least ten counts were recorded for this clonotype. V gene TRBV4-2 combines with J gene TRBJ2-1, with D perhaps matching TRBD1 or TRBD2 (5 bases each). Trimming left V 2 bases short and J 6 bases short, with 20 bases between. From germline, CDR1 is LGHNA and CDR2 YNFKEQ. The CDR3 extends over 17 amino acids. CDR3 DNA sequence: TGTGCCAGCAGCCAAAATTTGGGGGATGCGGTGGGCAATGAGCAGTTCTTC. Encoded protein: CASSQNLGDAVGNEQFF.

This clonotype showed up just a few times. This chain uses TRBV5-6 with TRBJ2-7; D not resolved. CDR1 is SGHDT and CDR2 is YYEEEE in the germline V gene. CDR3 size: 16 residues. The V gene lost 0 bases and the J gene lost 4 bases, with 17 bases spanning the gap. The CDR3 region has the DNA TGTGCCAGCAGCTTGGATCCCCTTGGCCCATCTTACGAGCAGTACTTC. It yields the protein CASSLDPLGPSYEQYF.

This clonotype was recorded a few times. The chain employs TRBV9 and TRBJ1-1; D remains unclear. The CDR3 extends over 13 amino acids. V was shortened by 4 bases and J by 0 bases, with 7 bases between the two germline ends. Germline V CDR1 and CDR2: SGDLS, YYNGEE. The CDR3: CASSSPMNTEAFF. For the CDR3, the DNA is TGTGCCAGCAGCTCACCGATGAACACTGAAGCTTTCTTT. The variable domain in full, completed from reference TRBV9 and TRBJ1-1, reads DSGVTQTPKHLITATGQRVTLRCSPRSGDLSVYWYQQSLDQGLQFLIQYYNGEERAKGNILERFSAQQFPDLHSELNLSSLELGDSALYFCASSSPMNTEAFFGQGTRLTVV.

This clonotype has only a few counts. CDR3 protein: CSARERTIPNQPQHF. The CDR3 DNA reads as TGCAGTGCTAGAGAACGGACCATACCCAATCAGCCCCAGCATTTT. This chain links TRBV20-1 with TRBJ1-5, with D unresolved. Germline CDR1 and CDR2: DFQATT and SNEGSKA (reference sequence). Trimming left V 0 bases short and J 3 bases short, with 12 bases between. This CDR3 has 15 amino acids.

This clonotype was observed many times. The chain uses TRBV7-9 and TRBJ1-2; D perhaps matches TRBD1 (6 bases). V lost 5 bases and J 6 bases, leaving 13 bases between the germline ends. There are 13 residues in the CDR3. Germline lookup yields CDR1 SEHNR and CDR2 FQNEAQ (reference sequence). The CDR3 sequence is CASSRKGGNGYTF. DNA of the CDR3: TGTGCCAGCAGCCGAAAGGGGGGAAATGGCTACACCTTC.

In the case of this clonotype: Being one base from a much bigger clone, this may be a read error. This rearrangement joins TRBV6-1 to TRBJ2-5; tentatively, D is TRBD2 (6 bases). Trimming removed 7 bases from V and 7 bases from J, with 16 bases in between. Germline values: CDR1 MNHNS, CDR2 SASEGT. CDR3 length equals 13 residues. CDR3 nucleotide sequence: TGTGCCAGCACCCCTGGGGGAGGAGGGACCCAGTACTTC. It codes for CASTPGGGGTQYF.

In this sample, this clonotype turned up many times. The V gene is TRBV20-1, the J gene TRBJ2-3; TRBD2 might be the D (7 bases). The CDR3 spans 15 residues. The V and J ends lost 4 bases and 0 bases respectively, with 14 bases between them. CDR1 DFQATT and CDR2 SNEGSKA come from the germline V gene (reference sequence). CDR3 loop: CSAKTGTTSTDTQYF. The CDR3, as DNA: TGCAGTGCTAAAACAGGGACTACTAGCACAGATACGCAGTATTTT.